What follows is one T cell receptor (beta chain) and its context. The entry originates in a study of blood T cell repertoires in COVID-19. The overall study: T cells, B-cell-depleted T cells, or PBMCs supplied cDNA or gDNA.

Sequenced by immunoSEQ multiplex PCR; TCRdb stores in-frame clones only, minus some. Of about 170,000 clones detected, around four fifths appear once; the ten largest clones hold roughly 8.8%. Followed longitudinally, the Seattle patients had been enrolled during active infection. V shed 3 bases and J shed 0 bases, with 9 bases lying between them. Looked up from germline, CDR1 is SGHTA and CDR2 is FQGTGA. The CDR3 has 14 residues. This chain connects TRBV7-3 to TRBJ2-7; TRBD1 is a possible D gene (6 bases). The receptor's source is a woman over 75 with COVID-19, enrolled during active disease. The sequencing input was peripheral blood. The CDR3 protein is CASSLGDNSYEQYF. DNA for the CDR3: TGTGCCAGCAGCTTGGGGGACAACTCCTACGAGCAGTACTTC.